The sequence of this T cell receptor beta chain was determined in a study of blood T cell repertoires in COVID-19. Study at large: Whether acute or convalescent, the COVID-19 samples came from the United States, Italy and Spain. T cells, B-cell-depleted T cells, or PBMCs provided the cDNA or gDNA that served as material.

Methods used by the authors: The authors estimated nucleated cell counts from reference gene primer amplification. Assay used: immunoSEQ multiplex PCR; TCRdb lists only in-frame clones, some missing. V and J calls and clone size are given by that table; D and trimming were obtained from the DNA. The data show 75,000 to 90,000 clones, over 80% seen once. From germline, CDR1 is MGHDK and CDR2 SYGVNS. Germline trimming cut 0 bases from V and 6 bases from J; bases unmatched to any gene: 8. This CDR3 comprises 17 residues. Sequencing used peripheral blood. This chain joins TRBV25-1 and TRBJ2-1; 10 bases are shared with TRBD2. This TCR derives from a man older than 75 with acute or convalescent COVID-19. This CDR3 is CASSEYRSGRAGNEQFF. The CDR3 DNA follows: TGTGCCAGCAGTGAATATCGCAGCGGGAGGGCCGGCAATGAGCAGTTCTTC.